The 22 T cell receptor beta chains presented below share a single source sample, sequenced in a study of identical twins. TCRdb reprocessed the 5' RACE reads with MiXCR, giving one entry per CDR3 protein. The sample lists 310,000 or so distinct CDR3 sequences, about 8.9% occurring once. These same records also appear under a second study, on yellow fever vaccine responses in identical twins.

Material: memory (CD45RO+) T cells sorted from blood. Every receptor here comes from a woman younger than 35 in good health.

This clonotype was counted many times. The gene calls are TRBV7-6 and TRBJ2-1; the match to TRBD1 covers 10 bases. Germline trimming cut 4 bases from V and 8 bases from J; bases unmatched to any gene: 11. Germline assignment: CDR1 SGHVS and CDR2 FNYEAQ. There are 16 residues in the CDR3. The DNA of the CDR3 is TGTGCCAGCAGCTCCCGGACAGGGGGGGGATCCCATGAGCAGTTCTTC. Amino acids: CASSSRTGGGSHEQFF.

There are many counts of this clonotype. V and J are TRBV4-1 and TRBJ2-1; D remains ambiguous. Trimming took off 4 bases at V and 9 bases at J, with 13 bases between the two ends. Germline lookup yields CDR1 MGHRA and CDR2 YSYEKL. The length of the CDR3 is 13 residues. CDR3 sequence reads: CASSPWAFGEQFF. CDR3 nucleotide sequence: TGCGCCAGCAGCCCCTGGGCTTTTGGTGAGCAGTTCTTC.

V usage is TRBV27 and J usage is TRBJ2-1, with 12 bases aligning to TRBD2. V dropped 5 bases and J dropped 7; count of bases not matched to a gene: 12. This CDR3 has 17 amino acids. Looked up from germline, CDR1 is MNHEY and CDR2 is SMNVEV (reference sequence). CDR3 sequence: CASSPRASGRGGNEQFF. The CDR3 coding sequence is TGTGCCAGCAGTCCCCGGGCTAGCGGGAGGGGTGGTAATGAGCAGTTCTTC.

Ten or more counts support this clonotype. The genes are TRBV18 and TRBJ2-1; D is possibly TRBD1 (5 bases). The V gene's germline CDR1 is KGHSH and CDR2 LQKENI. CDR3 length: 14 residues. V dropped 3 bases and J dropped 7 bases, with 13 bases sitting between them. The CDR3 bases are TGTGCCAGCTCACCGGGGCGGCCACAGAATGAGCAGTTCTTC. Translating gives CASSPGRPQNEQFF.

This clonotype has a handful of counts. The V call is TRBV5-1, the J call TRBJ1-6, with D unresolved. The CDR3 runs 15 residues. CDR1 and CDR2 from the germline V gene are SGHRS and YFSETQ. V was shortened by 0 bases and J by 10 bases, with 14 bases between the two germline ends. CDR3 in amino acids: CASSLAMGFKSPLHF. Here the CDR3 DNA reads TGCGCCAGCAGCTTGGCCATGGGGTTTAAGTCACCCCTCCACTTT.

Ten or more counts support this clonotype. V usage is TRBV6-6 and J usage is TRBJ1-3; tentatively, D is TRBD1 (5 bases). V was trimmed by 7 bases and J by 4 bases, leaving 14 bases between them. The CDR3 is made up of 14 amino acids. The germline V gene encodes CDR1 MNHNY and CDR2 SVGAGI (reference sequence). The CDR3 spells CASKNTGGGNTIYF. CDR3 sequence (DNA): TGTGCCAGCAAAAATACAGGAGGGGGAAACACCATATATTTT.

J is TRBJ1-1 and V is TRBV10-1; TRBD1 might be the D (5 bases). Between the trimmed V and J ends, which lost 7 bases and 1 base, there was a span of 10 bases. Germline-derived CDR1 and CDR2 are WNHNN and SYGVQD (reference sequence). This CDR3 has 13 amino acids. The CDR3 coding sequence is TGCGCCAGCAAATGGGGCACGAACACTGAAGCTTTCTTT. Its protein product is CASKWGTNTEAFF.

The table lists this clonotype with many counts. The V gene is TRBV29-1, the J gene TRBJ2-3; D is unclear. The CDR3 runs 12 residues. Germline CDR1 and CDR2: SQVTM and ANQGSEA. The V gene lost 6 bases and the J gene lost 6 bases, with 13 bases spanning the gap. In nucleotides, the CDR3 is TGCAGCGTCATCCTATCCGGGGATACGCAGTATTTT. Translating it yields CSVILSGDTQYF.

This clonotype has only a few counts. The chain links TRBV5-1 to TRBJ2-1; D may be TRBD1 (5 bases). Trimming cost V 5 bases and J 5 bases, with 17 bases left between them. CDR3 size: 15 residues. Germline V gene lookup returns CDR1 SGHRS and CDR2 YFSETQ. The CDR3 sequence is CASSTDSRYNNEQFF. For the CDR3, the DNA is TGCGCCAGCAGTACTGACAGTCGTTATAACAATGAGCAGTTCTTC.

This clonotype appeared many times. CDR3 in DNA: TGTGCCAGCAGTGGGGGGGTCAATCAGCCCCAGCATTTT. It specifies CASSGGVNQPQHF. This chain links TRBV2 with TRBJ1-5; weak D call: TRBD1 (5 bases). The ends were cut back, 4 bases at V and 3 bases at J, with 7 bases in the middle. This CDR3 has 13 amino acids. Germline CDR1 and CDR2: SNHLY and FYNNEI. The full variable domain, rest sourced from reference TRBV2 and TRBJ1-5, is EPEVTQTPSHQVTQMGQEVILRCVPISNHLYFYWYRQILGQKVEFLVSFYNNEISEKSEIFDDQFSVERPDGSNFTLKIRSTKLEDSAMYFCASSGGVNQPQHFGDGTRLSIL.

There are a few counts of this clonotype. The CDR3 sequence: CATSDFVRSDTQYF. CDR3 DNA: TGTGCCACCAGTGATTTCGTCCGATCCGATACGCAGTATTTT. The chain carries TRBV24-1 and TRBJ2-3; D gene unclear. With 1 base removed from V and 6 bases from J, the gap between germline ends came to 10 bases. Germline CDR1 reads KGHDR; CDR2 reads SFDVKD. The CDR3 spans 14 residues.

This clonotype was counted at least ten times. It is unclear where the CDR3 begins or ends on the DNA, so no DNA is shown, and the CDR3 is as TCRdb lists it. The chain's CDR3 is CASSFGIGSDYRSLYF. The chain recombines TRBV5-1 with TRBJ2-5. The germline V gene has CDR1 SGHRS and CDR2 YFSETQ. From its first to its last residue, the CDR3 has 16 amino acids.

This clonotype was seen just once. This may come from a read error, since a much larger clone is one base off. The V and J genes are TRBV12-3 or TRBV12-4 and TRBJ2-5; D remains ambiguous. This CDR3 contains 11 residues. CDR3 in amino acids: CASSLDETRYF. CDR3 bases: TGTGCCAGCAGTTTGGATGAGACCCGGTACTTC.

This clonotype was picked up many times. J is TRBJ2-2 and V is TRBV10-3; TRBD1 aligns across 10 bases. CDR1 and CDR2 (germline): ENHRY, SYGVKD. This CDR3 region has 16 residues. Trimming removed 4 bases from V and 4 bases from J; junction bases left unmatched: 6. CDR3 DNA: TGTGCCATCAGTGCCGGGACAGGGGCGTCCACCGGGGAGCTGTTTTTT. It specifies CAISAGTGASTGELFF.

A note on this clonotype: One end of the junction does not line up with germline, which may come from a read error. This rearrangement joins TRBV10-3 to TRBJ1-5; maybe TRBD1 (5 bases). The CDR3 totals 14 residues. Germline V gene lookup returns CDR1 ENHRY and CDR2 SYGVKD. The CDR3 here is CAISDRGDNHPQHF. The DNA of the CDR3 is TGTGCCATCAGTGATCGGGGGGATAATCACCCCCAGCATTTT.

The sample holds many counts of this clonotype. The chain employs TRBV3-1 and TRBJ2-1, with 7 positions matching TRBD2. This CDR3 comprises 12 residues. V lost 4 bases and J lost 13; bases outside the gene matches: 7. Germline V CDR1 and CDR2: LGHDT, YNNKEL (reference sequence). The CDR3 DNA is TGTGCCAGCAGCCTAGGGGAGGGACTACAGTTCTTC. Its translation: CASSLGEGLQFF.

In its sample, this clonotype was seen many times. The chain recombines TRBV5-1 with TRBJ2-7; D uncertain. This CDR3 is 14 amino acids long. V was pared by 0 bases and J by 3 bases, with 10 bases between. CDR1 and CDR2 from the germline V gene are SGHRS and YFSETQ. In DNA form, the CDR3 reads TGCGCCAGCAGCTTGGGCGGAGCAAACTACGAGCAGTACTTC. This codes for CASSLGGANYEQYF.

This clonotype was observed a handful of times. This rearrangement joins TRBV6-5 to TRBJ2-1; D perhaps matches TRBD1 (6 bases). The germline CDR1 and CDR2 sequences are MNHEY and SVGAGI. Trimming cost V 2 bases and J 7 bases, with 18 bases left between them. The length of the CDR3 is 16 residues. This CDR3 is CASSYHTGNPENEQFF. The CDR3 region has the DNA TGTGCCAGCAGTTACCATACAGGGAACCCTGAGAATGAGCAGTTCTTC.

This clonotype has just a few counts. This chain connects TRBV14 to TRBJ1-2, with D possibly TRBD1 on 6 matching bases. The CDR3 consists of 15 residues. CDR1 and CDR2 from the germline V gene are SGHDN and FVKESK. Trimming removed 4 bases from V and 8 bases from J, with 20 bases in between. The CDR3 region is CASSRDPGQRAGYTF. The CDR3 coding sequence is TGTGCCAGCAGCCGGGATCCGGGACAACGGGCGGGCTACACCTTC.

This clonotype showed up just a few times. The rearrangement uses TRBV7-3 and TRBJ2-3; D gene unclear. V was trimmed by 8 bases and J by 2 bases, leaving 8 bases between them. This CDR3 has 12 amino acids. The V gene's germline CDR1 is SGHTA and CDR2 FQGTGA. The CDR3 coding sequence is TGTGCCAGCGCCTCCCACACAGATACGCAGTATTTT. Protein product: CASASHTDTQYF.

This clonotype was counted between two and nine times. DNA of the CDR3: TGCGCCAGCGGCCCCTATTCACCCCTCCACTTT. It is translated as CASGPYSPLHF. This chain connects TRBV5-1 to TRBJ1-6; D is uncertain. V lost 7 bases to trimming and J lost 8 bases, with 7 bases between them. Germline CDR1 and CDR2: SGHRS and YFSETQ. The CDR3 extends over 11 amino acids. Using reference TRBV5-1 and TRBJ1-6 for the parts outside the CDR3, the full variable domain is KAGVTQTPRYLIKTRGQQVTLSCSPISGHRSVSWYQQTPGQGLQFLFEYFSETQRNKGNFPGRFSGRQFSNSRSEMNVSTLELGDSALYLCASGPYSPLHFGNGTRLTVT.

The V call is TRBV3-1, the J call TRBJ1-2, with a possible D match to TRBD1 (6 bases). The ends were cut back, 4 bases at V and 5 bases at J, with 11 bases in the middle. Germline CDR1 is LGHDT and CDR2 is YNNKEL (reference sequence). CDR3 size: 13 residues. CDR3 region: CASSPKGGYGYTF. The CDR3 bases are TGTGCCAGCAGCCCCAAAGGGGGATATGGCTACACCTTC.